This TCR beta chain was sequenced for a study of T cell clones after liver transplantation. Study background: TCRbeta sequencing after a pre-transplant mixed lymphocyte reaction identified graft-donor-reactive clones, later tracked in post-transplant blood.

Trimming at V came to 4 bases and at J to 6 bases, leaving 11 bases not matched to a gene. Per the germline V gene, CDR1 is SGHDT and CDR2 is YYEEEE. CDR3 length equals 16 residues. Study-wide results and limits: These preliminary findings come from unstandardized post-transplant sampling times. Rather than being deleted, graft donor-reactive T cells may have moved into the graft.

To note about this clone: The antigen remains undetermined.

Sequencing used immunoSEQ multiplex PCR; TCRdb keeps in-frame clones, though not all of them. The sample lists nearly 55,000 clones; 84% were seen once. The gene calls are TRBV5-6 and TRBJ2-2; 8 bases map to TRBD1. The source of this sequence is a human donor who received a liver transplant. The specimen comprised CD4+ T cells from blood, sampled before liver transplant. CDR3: CASSIRTGRTAGELFF. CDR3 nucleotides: TGTGCCAGCAGCATACGGACAGGGCGAACGGCCGGGGAGCTGTTTTTT.